Described below is a single TCR beta chain sequence and its context. The sample is drawn from a study of shared clonotypes between healthy human individuals. The CDR3 extends over 13 amino acids. Trimming removed 4 bases at V and 4 bases at J, with 10 bases between. Per the germline V gene, CDR1 is LNHDA and CDR2 is SQIVND (reference sequence). Repertoires were generated with immunoSEQ multiplex PCR, while TCRdb's copy carries only in-frame clones and drops some. The sample has some 2,500,000 clones; under 95% are singletons. This chain joins TRBV19 and TRBJ1-2; D uncertain. The clonotype comes from a man younger than 35 in good health. Some clones in this sample may be carry-over from other donors' samples. The sample comprised naive CD4+ T cells from PBMCs. As for subset: CD45RA+ positively selected. CDR3 sequence reads: CASSTARTYGYTF. The CDR3 DNA reads TGTGCCAGTAGTACTGCCAGGACCTATGGCTACACCTTC. The whole variable domain, remainder taken from reference TRBV19 and TRBJ1-2, is DGGITQSPKYLFRKEGQNVTLSCEQNLNHDAMYWYRQDPGQGLRLIYYSQIVNDFQKGDIAEGYSVSREKKESFPLTVTSAQKNPTAFYLCASSTARTYGYTFGSGTRLTVV.